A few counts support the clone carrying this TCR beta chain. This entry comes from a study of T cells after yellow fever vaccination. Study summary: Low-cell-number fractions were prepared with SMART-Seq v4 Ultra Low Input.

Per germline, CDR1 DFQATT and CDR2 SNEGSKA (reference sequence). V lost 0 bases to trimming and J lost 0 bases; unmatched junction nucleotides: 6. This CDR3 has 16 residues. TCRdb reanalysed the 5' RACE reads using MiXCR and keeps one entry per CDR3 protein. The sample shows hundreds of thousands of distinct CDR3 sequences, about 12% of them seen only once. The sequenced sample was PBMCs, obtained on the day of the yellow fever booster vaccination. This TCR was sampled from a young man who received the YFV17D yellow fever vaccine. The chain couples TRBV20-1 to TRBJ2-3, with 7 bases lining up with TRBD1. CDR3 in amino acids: CSARDGGQASTDTQYF. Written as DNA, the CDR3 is TGCAGTGCTAGAGATGGTGGACAGGCGAGCACAGATACGCAGTATTTT.